Listed here are 7 T cell receptor beta chains from one sample, sequenced in a study of T cell repertoires in cytomegalovirus infection. TCRdb reprocessed the reads with MiXCR, giving one entry per CDR3 protein. Altogether fewer than 350,000 distinct CDR3 sequences are present, roughly 15% being singletons, with the ten largest covering around 12%. The source material was PBMCs. These receptors came from a human donor in good health (CMV status not recorded). Some clones in this sample may be carry-over from other donors' samples.

This clonotype was found once. This chain joins TRBV19 and TRBJ2-5, with 11 bases aligning to TRBD2. This CDR3 spans 16 amino acids. V trimming: 6 bases; J trimming: 4 bases; junction bases outside the gene matches: 10. CDR1 and CDR2 from the germline V gene are LNHDA and SQIVND (reference sequence). CDR3 nucleotide sequence: TGTGCCAGTAGCCCTAAGGGACTAGCGGAAAGAGAGACCCAGTACTTC. Its translation is CASSPKGLAERETQYF.

Many counts were recorded for this clonotype. The rearrangement uses TRBV7-2 and TRBJ2-7; TRBD1 matches 7 bases. Per germline, CDR1 SGHTA and CDR2 FQGNSA. CDR3 size: 12 residues. V shed 5 bases, J shed 6 bases, and the junction held 4 bases outside the gene matches. CDR3 sequence reads: CASSATGREQYF. As DNA, the CDR3 is TGTGCCAGCAGCGCGACAGGGCGCGAGCAGTACTTC.

This clonotype was observed many times. The genes are TRBV7-9 and TRBJ2-7; D possibly corresponds to TRBD2 (6 bases). Trimming took 3 bases from V and 9 from J, leaving 18 bases between them. This CDR3 is 14 amino acids long. Germline loops: CDR1 SEHNR, CDR2 FQNEAQ (reference sequence). CDR3 DNA sequence: TGTGCCAGCAGCTTGGCCGGGACTGACACCCGGCAGTACTTC. Translating gives CASSLAGTDTRQYF.

This rearrangement joins TRBV20-1 to TRBJ1-5; 7 bases line up with TRBD1. The germline V gene encodes CDR1 DFQATT and CDR2 SNEGSKA (reference sequence). V shed 4 bases and J 5 bases; nucleotides not matched to a gene: 11. This CDR3 has 15 residues. In DNA form, the CDR3 reads TGCAGTGCTAAGCCGACAGGGATCTCCTATCAGCCCCAGCATTTT. This sequence encodes CSAKPTGISYQPQHF.

In this sample, this clonotype turned up many times. The chain uses TRBV6-1 and TRBJ1-2; D perhaps matches TRBD1 (6 bases). V was pared by 3 bases and J by 10 bases, with 18 bases between. From germline, CDR1 is MNHNS and CDR2 SASEGT. The CDR3 is made up of 14 amino acids. The CDR3 DNA follows: TGTGCCAGCAGTGAGTCAGGACAGCCATCCCACTACACCTTC. Translated: CASSESGQPSHYTF.

The V gene is TRBV6-6, the J gene TRBJ1-2; D uncertain. Trimming pared 6 bases from V and 6 bases from J, leaving 17 bases between. Germline V lookup: CDR1 MNHNY, CDR2 SVGAGI (reference sequence). The CDR3 has 14 amino acids. CDR3 region: CASSPWEATDGYTF. The CDR3 DNA reads as TGTGCCAGCAGCCCCTGGGAAGCCACGGATGGCTACACCTTC.

The V and J genes are TRBV11-2 and TRBJ1-5; D call uncertain. V dropped 3 bases and J dropped 4 bases, with 7 bases sitting between them. This CDR3 region has 13 residues. Germline CDR1 is SGHAT and CDR2 is FQNNGV. The CDR3 DNA follows: TGTGCCAGCAGCTTCACGAATAATCAGCCCCAGCATTTT. Encoded protein: CASSFTNNQPQHF.